This T cell receptor (beta chain) was identified during a study of control samples from healthy donors and cancer patients. Profiling relied on immunoSEQ multiplex PCR, and the TCRdb table lists in-frame clones only, not all of them. Found here are about 250,000 clones, 82% of them singletons; the top ten hold roughly 15%. The sample holds a few counts of this clone. Deletions cut 0 bases from V and 3 bases from J, with 6 bases between. CDR1 and CDR2 from the germline V gene are WNHNN and SYGVQD (reference sequence). The CDR3 is made up of 14 amino acids. The clonotype originates from an older woman with lung cancer. Material: PBMCs. The rearrangement links TRBV10-1 to TRBJ1-5, with D tentatively TRBD1 (5 bases). The CDR3 is CASSESGVNQPQHF. As DNA, the CDR3 is TGCGCCAGCAGTGAGTCAGGGGTCAATCAGCCCCAGCATTTT.